The sequence of this T cell receptor (beta chain) was determined in a study of cytomegalovirus exposure and HLA in healthy donors. The PCR had 60 Vbeta and 13 Jbeta primers. Method: immunoSEQ multiplex PCR; TCRdb's copy keeps in-frame clones and lacks some. The sample records tens of thousands of clones, 66% being singletons. A note on this clone: Its target is not known.

This CDR3 contains 12 residues. Germline CDR1 MNHEY, CDR2 SMNVEV (reference sequence). Regarding the study as a whole: The dataset shows that most TCR sequences were rare, while some public TCRs occurred in many donors. Later analysis showed TCR association rates varying by HLA locus, highest for DRB1 and lowest for HLA-C. It was reported in a later analysis that an Asian-associated ancestry cluster showed fewer N-insertions than the approximately 670-donor mean.

V is TRBV27 and J is TRBJ2-3; D is possibly TRBD2 (6 bases). The origin of this receptor is a man aged 35 to 55 in good health and CMV-seropositive. The specimen was PBMCs. CDR3 in DNA: TGTGCTACGGGGGTAAGCACAGATACGCAGTATTTT. It translates to CATGVSTDTQYF.